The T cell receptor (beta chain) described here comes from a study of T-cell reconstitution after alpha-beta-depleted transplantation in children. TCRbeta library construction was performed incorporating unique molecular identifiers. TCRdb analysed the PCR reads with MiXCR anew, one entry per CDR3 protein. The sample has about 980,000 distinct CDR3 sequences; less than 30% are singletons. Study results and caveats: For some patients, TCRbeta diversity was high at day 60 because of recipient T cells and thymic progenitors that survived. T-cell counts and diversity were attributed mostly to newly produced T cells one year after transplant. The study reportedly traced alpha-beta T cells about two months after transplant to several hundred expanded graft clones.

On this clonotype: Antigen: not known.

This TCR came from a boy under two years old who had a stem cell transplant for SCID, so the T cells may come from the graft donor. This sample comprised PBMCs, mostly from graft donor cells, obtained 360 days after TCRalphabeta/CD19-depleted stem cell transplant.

CDR3 in amino acids: CASSPPGGARFNQPQHF. The CDR3 coding sequence is TGTGCCAGTAGTCCCCCGGGAGGGGCGCGTTTTAATCAGCCCCAGCATTTT. The V call is TRBV19, the J call TRBJ1-5, with D possibly TRBD1 on 5 matching bases. The V gene's germline CDR1 is LNHDA and CDR2 SQIVND (reference sequence). Trimming stripped 5 bases from V and 4 bases from J, with 21 bases between. CDR3 length: 17 amino acids.